The 14 T cell receptor beta chains listed next were all sequenced from one sample in a study of T cells expressing NK-cell markers. TCRdb re-called the 5' RACE reads and gives one entry per CDR3 protein, without DNA. The sample holds roughly 430,000 distinct CDR3 sequences. The sample comprised blood T cells: a sorted CD56 or NKG2C T cell subset, CD4+ or CD8+ T cells, or bulk PBMC T cells (not recorded which). The receptors here all came from a woman aged 18 to 75 in good health.

The J gene is TRBJ1-5, the V gene TRBV6-1; without DNA, the TCRdb call of TRBD1 cannot be checked. This CDR3 region has 13 residues. Germline loops: CDR1 MNHNS, CDR2 SASEGT. The CDR3: CASNGQVGQPQHF.

This chain connects TRBV7-2 to TRBJ2-7; the D call of TRBD2 rests on TCRdb alone, since no DNA is present to check it. Germline V gene sequence: CDR1 SGHTA, CDR2 FQGNSA. CDR3 length: 13 amino acids. This chain's CDR3 is CASSLSHPVEQYF.

The chain employs TRBV20-1 and TRBJ2-7; TCRdb calls TRBD2, which cannot be checked without DNA. This CDR3 contains 15 residues. The V gene's germline CDR1 is DFQATT and CDR2 SNEGSKA (reference sequence). The chain's CDR3 is CSAAPGVGSHYEQYF.

The V gene is TRBV29-1, the J gene TRBJ2-7; TCRdb's D call, TRBD2, is unchecked because there is no DNA. Per the germline V gene, CDR1 is SQVTM and CDR2 is ANQGSEA. The CDR3 has 13 residues. CDR3 residues: CSVKRASSYEQYF.

The chain uses TRBV4-1 and TRBJ1-5; TCRdb outputs TRBD1, but without DNA this stays unchecked. The CDR3 totals 17 residues. Germline V CDR1 and CDR2: MGHRA, YSYEKL. The CDR3 is CASSALSGTGGNQPQHF.

The chain has TRBV20-1 and TRBJ2-1; TCRdb designates TRBD2, a call that cannot be tested without DNA. CDR1 DFQATT and CDR2 SNEGSKA come from the germline V gene (reference sequence). The CDR3 extends over 15 amino acids. Here the CDR3 reads CSARKGGGAYNEQFF.

The rearrangement links TRBV27 to TRBJ2-3; with no DNA, the TCRdb D assignment of TRBD2 cannot be verified. CDR1 is MNHEY and CDR2 is SMNVEV in the germline V gene (reference sequence). The CDR3 is 16 residues long. The CDR3 loop reads CASSLSAAGWADTQYF.

The chain has TRBV7-2 and TRBJ2-7. Germline V gene sequence: CDR1 SGHTA, CDR2 FQGNSA. This CDR3 spans 12 amino acids. This CDR3 is CASSQTSPEQYF.

This chain uses TRBV6-2 or TRBV6-3 with TRBJ2-4. The CDR3 has 16 residues. The V gene's germline CDR1 is MNHEY and CDR2 SVGEGT. CDR3 sequence reads: CASSSGGTVAKNIQYF.

CDR3 in amino acids: CASTVGGRAPYNSPLHF. The chain is built from TRBV5-4 and TRBJ1-6. The CDR3 extends over 17 amino acids. Looked up from germline, CDR1 is SGHNT and CDR2 is YYREEE (reference sequence). Based on the CDR3 plus reference TRBV5-4 and TRBJ1-6, the full variable domain is ETGVTQSPTHLIKTRGQQVTLRCSSQSGHNTVSWYQQALGQGPQFIFQYYREEENGRGNFPPRFSGLQFPNYSSELNVNALELDDSALYLCASTVGGRAPYNSPLHFGNGTRLTVT.

The chain has TRBV20-1 and TRBJ2-7. Germline V gene data show CDR1 as DFQATT and CDR2 as SNEGSKA (reference sequence). The CDR3 totals 12 residues. The CDR3 spells CSARPDLAEQYF.

The CDR3 here is CASSLTPLAKYTTDTQYF. This sequence joins TRBV27 and TRBJ2-3; TCRdb lists TRBD1, though no DNA is available to test this call. Per germline, CDR1 MNHEY and CDR2 SMNVEV (reference sequence). The CDR3 length is 18 residues.

The V gene is TRBV20-1, the J gene TRBJ1-1. Germline CDR1 reads DFQATT; CDR2 reads SNEGSKA (reference sequence). This CDR3 has 17 amino acids. The CDR3 region is CSAREKGTAGGNTEAFF.

The chain employs TRBV12-3 or TRBV12-4 and TRBJ2-7; lacking DNA, the TRBD2 call made by TCRdb goes unchecked. There are 13 residues in the CDR3. This chain's CDR3 is CASSRTRGYEQYF.